The sequence of this T cell receptor (beta chain) was determined in a study of shared clonotypes between healthy human individuals. Assay: immunoSEQ multiplex PCR; the TCRdb copy retains only in-frame clones and omits some. The sample carries roughly 2,500,000 clones, roughly 93% recorded once. Points on this clone: The sample contains more than one DNA sequence encoding this CDR3.

The V gene lost 2 bases and the J gene lost 2 bases, with 9 bases spanning the gap. Germline V CDR1 and CDR2: SGHTA, FQGTGA. This CDR3 is 15 amino acids long. The TCR sequence derives from a man between 18 and 29 years old in good health. Some clones in this sample may be carry-over from other donors' samples. Sequencing was carried out using naive CD4+ T cells from PBMCs. Subset given: CD45RA+ positively selected. The chain recombines TRBV7-3 with TRBJ2-2; D is undetermined. In DNA, the CDR3 is TGTGCCAGCAGCTTAGGTCTAGTTAACACCGGGGAGCTGTTTTTT. Residues: CASSLGLVNTGELFF.